Each of the 23 T cell receptor beta chains below was sequenced from the same sample in a study of blood T cells in healthy people across ages. Primed by a sample-barcoded 5' primer and a J-beta primer mix, a second PCR proceeded for roughly 7 to 12 cycles. A single record per CDR3 protein comes from TCRdb applying MiXCR to the 5' RACE reads. The data show around 900,000 distinct CDR3 sequences, roughly 50% seen once. The sample consisted of blood. The receptor source for this set is a woman between 55 and 75 years old in good health.

V is TRBV6-1 and J is TRBJ1-2, with D hard to call. Germline V gene data show CDR1 as MNHNS and CDR2 as SASEGT. The CDR3 is 15 amino acids. V shed 0 bases and J shed 4 bases, with 12 bases lying between them. For the CDR3, the DNA is TGTGCCAGCAGTGAAGCCCCGGGGATGGGCTATGGCTACACCTTC. Encoded protein: CASSEAPGMGYGYTF.

The rearrangement uses TRBV28 and TRBJ1-2; D possibly corresponds to TRBD1 (5 bases). The germline gives CDR1 MDHEN, CDR2 SYDVKM. There are 17 residues in the CDR3. V lost 2 bases and J 3 bases, leaving 19 bases between the germline ends. CDR3: CASSLSLSSGQDYGYTF. DNA for the CDR3: TGTGCCAGCAGTTTAAGTTTGTCCTCGGGGCAGGACTATGGCTACACCTTC.

J is TRBJ2-6 and V is TRBV20-1; D remains unclear. The V gene lost 7 bases and the J gene lost 0 bases, with 7 bases spanning the gap. This CDR3 has 13 amino acids. The germline V gene encodes CDR1 DFQATT and CDR2 SNEGSKA (reference sequence). The CDR3 DNA is TGCAGTGGATTCCGCTCTGGGGCCAACGTCCTGACTTTC. Its protein product is CSGFRSGANVLTF.

The chain combines TRBV7-8 with TRBJ2-5; D perhaps matches TRBD2 (6 bases). The germline V and J ends were trimmed by 5 bases and 1 base, with 20 bases remaining between them. This CDR3 comprises 17 residues. The germline CDR1 and CDR2 sequences are SGHVS and FQNEAQ. Here the CDR3 DNA reads TGTGCCAGCAGCCTGAGGGTAGCGGACCATTCCCAAGAGACCCAGTACTTC. This codes for CASSLRVADHSQETQYF.

The CDR3 reads CASKESGVAGELFF. CDR3 coding DNA: TGCGCCAGCAAAGAGTCCGGCGTCGCCGGGGAGCTGTTTTTT. V is TRBV5-1 and J is TRBJ2-2; D call uncertain. The V gene lost 6 bases and the J gene lost 6 bases, with 15 bases spanning the gap. CDR1 SGHRS and CDR2 YFSETQ come from the germline V gene. The length of the CDR3 is 14 residues.

The sample holds a few counts of this clonotype. This chain joins TRBV12-3 or TRBV12-4 and TRBJ2-5; possibly TRBD1 for D (6 bases). Trimming removed 5 bases from V and 2 bases from J, with 12 bases in between. The CDR3 consists of 14 residues. CDR3 DNA sequence: TGTGCCAGCAGTCCAAACAGGGCACAAGAGACCCAGTACTTC. Its protein is CASSPNRAQETQYF.

The chain is built from TRBV28 and TRBJ2-7; 8 bases line up with TRBD2. Trimming removed 2 bases from V and 7 bases from J; junction bases left unmatched: 7. Germline CDR1 MDHEN, CDR2 SYDVKM. CDR3 length: 14 residues. CDR3 protein: CASSLAGGTPEQYF. In DNA, the CDR3 is TGTGCCAGCAGTTTAGCGGGAGGAACCCCAGAGCAGTACTTC.

A few counts support this clonotype. This rearrangement joins TRBV6-2 or TRBV6-3 to TRBJ2-7, with 10 bases that match TRBD1. The CDR3 length is 13 residues. V was pared by 5 bases and J by 5 bases, with 3 bases of the junction left unmatched. CDR1 and CDR2 (germline): MNHEY, SVGEGT. The CDR3 spells CASSGTGENEQYF. The CDR3 nucleotides are TGTGCCAGCAGTGGGACAGGGGAGAACGAGCAGTACTTC.

This clonotype was observed a few times. This chain uses TRBV18 with TRBJ2-7; no clear D gene. Trimming stripped 3 bases from V and 2 bases from J, with 8 bases between. CDR1 and CDR2 from the germline V gene are KGHSH and LQKENI. This CDR3 contains 13 residues. DNA of the CDR3: TGTGCCAGCTCACCGGCGCAGACCTACGAGCAGTACTTC. Protein product: CASSPAQTYEQYF.

This clonotype has more than one count but fewer than ten. The V call is TRBV12-3 or TRBV12-4, the J call TRBJ2-5, with 7 bases lining up with TRBD1. This CDR3 is built from 15 residues. The J segment lost 1 base and the V segment lost 5 bases, leaving 7 bases of the junction unmatched. The CDR3 is CASSPRGTAQETQYF. CDR3 DNA sequence: TGTGCCAGCAGTCCTAGGGGGACAGCCCAAGAGACCCAGTACTTC.

The chain employs TRBV4-1 and TRBJ1-2, with 8 nucleotides matching TRBD1. Germline V gene sequence: CDR1 MGHRA, CDR2 YSYEKL. The CDR3 runs 15 residues. The J segment lost 2 bases and the V segment lost 1 base, leaving 3 bases of the junction unmatched. CDR3 bases: TGCGCCAGCAGCCAAGTGAGGACAGGGAACTATGGCTACACCTTC. It translates to CASSQVRTGNYGYTF.

This clonotype has a single count. This chain uses TRBV7-2 with TRBJ2-1; D unresolved. The J call is uncertain, as TRBJ2-7 better fits the DNA end. The germline V gene has CDR1 SGHTA and CDR2 FQGNSA. The CDR3 is made up of 16 amino acids. CDR3 sequence (DNA): TGTGCCAGCACCCCGCGTGCCGCTGTATCCTACAATGAGCAGTACTTC. Translated, it gives CASTPRAAVSYNEQYF.

This clonotype was seen more than once but under ten times. This chain joins TRBV6-1 and TRBJ1-4, with 9 positions matching TRBD1. CDR3 length: 16 amino acids. Unmatched junction bases numbered 3, after V lost 2 bases and J lost 2 bases. The germline gives CDR1 MNHNS, CDR2 SASEGT. CDR3: CASSENRGLTNEKLFF. The DNA for the CDR3 is TGTGCCAGCAGTGAAAACAGGGGGCTCACTAATGAAAAACTGTTTTTT.

The rearrangement joins TRBV14 to TRBJ2-5; D unclear. The V end was cut by 2 bases, the J end by 1 base, with 8 bases between. The CDR3 is 14 residues long. Per germline, CDR1 SGHDN and CDR2 FVKESK. The CDR3: CASSQQRIQETQYF. CDR3 DNA: TGTGCCAGCAGCCAACAGAGGATCCAAGAGACCCAGTACTTC.

This clonotype occurred a few times. The chain recombines TRBV7-8 with TRBJ2-3; D may be TRBD1 or TRBD2 (6 bases each). Deletions cut 5 bases from V and 5 bases from J, with 14 bases between. Germline loops: CDR1 SGHVS, CDR2 FQNEAQ. The CDR3 sequence is 14 residues long. The CDR3 sequence: CASSPPGAVDTQYF. The CDR3 bases are TGTGCCAGCAGCCCCCCGGGGGCGGTAGATACGCAGTATTTT.

The V call is TRBV7-2, the J call TRBJ2-7; no firm D call. The CDR3 length is 16 residues. Trimming removed 6 bases from V and 0 bases from J, with 18 bases in between. CDR1 SGHTA and CDR2 FQGNSA come from the germline V gene. The CDR3 loop is CASRVRWGRSSYEQYF. The CDR3 DNA reads as TGTGCCAGCAGAGTTAGGTGGGGTCGAAGCTCCTACGAGCAGTACTTC.

This chain uses TRBV18 with TRBJ2-2, with D unresolved. Germline V gives CDR1 KGHSH, CDR2 LQKENI. The CDR3 contains 15 residues. Trimming removed 2 bases at V and 4 bases at J, with 11 bases between. CDR3 residues: CASSPVAQTTGELFF. The CDR3 bases are TGTGCCAGCTCACCAGTTGCGCAGACCACCGGGGAGCTGTTTTTT.

The chain joins TRBV4-1 to TRBJ2-1; 9 bases are shared with TRBD2. CDR1 is MGHRA and CDR2 is YSYEKL in the germline V gene. CDR3 size: 13 residues. The V and J ends lost 6 bases and 8 bases, in that order; junction bases with no gene match: 5. The CDR3 spells CASSLRTSDEQFF. CDR3 sequence (DNA): TGCGCCAGCAGTCTGAGGACTAGCGATGAGCAGTTCTTC.

This chain joins TRBV11-2 and TRBJ2-6, with D hard to call. V was cut by 1 base and J by 8 bases, with 9 bases left in between. Germline lookup yields CDR1 SGHAT and CDR2 FQNNGV. The CDR3 spans 14 residues. This CDR3 is CASSLGVVTNVLTF. The DNA of the CDR3 is TGTGCCAGCAGCTTAGGGGTTGTAACCAACGTCCTGACTTTC.

The chain carries TRBV29-1 and TRBJ1-1; no reliable D call. With 7 bases removed from V and 1 base from J, the gap between germline ends came to 13 bases. This CDR3 is 13 amino acids long. Germline values: CDR1 SQVTM, CDR2 ANQGSEA. The DNA of the CDR3 is TGCAGCGCCGGCGGACCGCGGAACACTGAAGCTTTCTTT. The encoded protein is CSAGGPRNTEAFF.

This clonotype was observed a few times. The genes are TRBV6-6 and TRBJ2-1; no definite D call. The CDR3 sequence is 15 residues long. V lost 6 bases and J lost 0, with 12 bases in between. CDR1 and CDR2 (germline): MNHNY, SVGAGI (reference sequence). The chain's CDR3 is CASRVEYFSYNEQFF. DNA for the CDR3: TGTGCCAGCAGGGTGGAATACTTCTCCTACAATGAGCAGTTCTTC.

The chain joins TRBV3-1 to TRBJ2-3; 7 bases line up with TRBD2. This CDR3 is built from 16 residues. Germline V gives CDR1 LGHDT, CDR2 YNNKEL (reference sequence). The V segment lost 4 bases and the J segment 6 bases; nucleotides outside the gene matches: 13. CDR3 coding DNA: TGTGCCAGCAGCCTCAGGGCCAGCGGGATAACCGATACGCAGTATTTT. Its protein product is CASSLRASGITDTQYF.

The chain has TRBV20-1 and TRBJ2-3; weak D call: TRBD2 (5 bases). V lost 6 bases and J lost 6, with 13 bases in between. The CDR3 runs 12 residues. Germline V lookup: CDR1 DFQATT, CDR2 SNEGSKA (reference sequence). This CDR3 is CSAEGDMDTQYF. For the CDR3, the DNA is TGCAGTGCAGAGGGAGATATGGATACGCAGTATTTT.